This T cell receptor beta chain derives from a study of CD8 T cells in ankylosing spondylitis. The study's findings and limits: Characteristic of ankylosing spondylitis blood, it appeared, was a TCR beta motif comprising several highly homologous variants.

Germline V gene data show CDR1 as SGHRS and CDR2 as YFSETQ. The CDR3 spans 14 residues. The V end lost 0 bases, the J end lost 4 bases, and 11 bases lay between the germline ends. In TCRdb, the 5' RACE reads were re-called with MiXCR into one record per CDR3 protein. The table lists 500,000 to 650,000 distinct CDR3 sequences, about 5.2% of them singletons. This clonotype was seen many times. Its target is not known. Sequencing input: blood, either unsorted or a sorted T cell fraction (not recorded which). The chain uses TRBV5-1 and TRBJ2-7; unclear D gene. This receptor was identified in a male donor with ankylosing spondylitis. The CDR3 loop reads CASSLGQVGYEQYF. In DNA, the CDR3 is TGCGCCAGCAGCTTGGGTCAGGTCGGATACGAGCAGTACTTC.